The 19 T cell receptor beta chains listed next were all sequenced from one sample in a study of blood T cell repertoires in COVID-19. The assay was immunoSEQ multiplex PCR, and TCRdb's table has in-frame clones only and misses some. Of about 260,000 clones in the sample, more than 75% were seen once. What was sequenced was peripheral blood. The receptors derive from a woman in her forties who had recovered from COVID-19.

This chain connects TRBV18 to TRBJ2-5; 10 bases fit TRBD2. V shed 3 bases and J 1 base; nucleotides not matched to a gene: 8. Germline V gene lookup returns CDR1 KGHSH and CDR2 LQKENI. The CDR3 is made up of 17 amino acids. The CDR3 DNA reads TGTGCCAGCTCACCTCTGGGCCTAGCGGGGGCCCAAGAGACCCAGTACTTC. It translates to CASSPLGLAGAQETQYF.

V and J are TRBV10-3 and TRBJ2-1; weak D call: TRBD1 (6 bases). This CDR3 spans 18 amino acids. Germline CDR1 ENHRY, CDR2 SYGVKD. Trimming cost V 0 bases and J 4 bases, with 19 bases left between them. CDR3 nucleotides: TGTGCCATCAGTGAGTCTGATAGACAGGCCCTGGGATACAATGAGCAGTTCTTC. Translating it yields CAISESDRQALGYNEQFF.

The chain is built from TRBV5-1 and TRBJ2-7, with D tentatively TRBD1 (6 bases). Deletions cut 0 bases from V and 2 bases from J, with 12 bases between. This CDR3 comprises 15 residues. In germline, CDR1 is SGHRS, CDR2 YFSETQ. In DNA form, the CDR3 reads TGCGCCAGCAGCTTGGACGGACAGATCCCCTACGAGCAGTACTTC. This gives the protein CASSLDGQIPYEQYF.

For the CDR3, the DNA is TGTGCCAGCAGTGAACAGGGGAGTCAGCCCCAGCATTTT. Translation gives CASSEQGSQPQHF. The V gene is TRBV2, the J gene TRBJ1-5, with D tentatively TRBD1 (6 bases). V was pared by 2 bases and J by 6 bases, with 8 bases between. Germline CDR1 is SNHLY and CDR2 is FYNNEI. The CDR3 has 13 residues. The full variable domain, rest sourced from reference TRBV2 and TRBJ1-5, is EPEVTQTPSHQVTQMGQEVILRCVPISNHLYFYWYRQILGQKVEFLVSFYNNEISEKSEIFDDQFSVERPDGSNFTLKIRSTKLEDSAMYFCASSEQGSQPQHFGDGTRLSIL.

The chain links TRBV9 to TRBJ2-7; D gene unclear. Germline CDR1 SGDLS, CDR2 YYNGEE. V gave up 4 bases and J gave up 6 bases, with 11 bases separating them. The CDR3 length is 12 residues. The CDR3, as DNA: TGTGCCAGCAGCCTAACCCCCACCGAGCAGTACTTC. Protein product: CASSLTPTEQYF.

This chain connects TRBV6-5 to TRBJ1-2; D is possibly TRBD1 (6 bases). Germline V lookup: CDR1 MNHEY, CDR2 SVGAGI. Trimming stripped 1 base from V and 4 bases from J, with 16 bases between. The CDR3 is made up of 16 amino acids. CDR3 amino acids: CASSYLLQGIGYGYTF. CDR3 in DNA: TGTGCCAGCAGTTACTTGCTACAGGGTATAGGCTATGGCTACACCTTC.

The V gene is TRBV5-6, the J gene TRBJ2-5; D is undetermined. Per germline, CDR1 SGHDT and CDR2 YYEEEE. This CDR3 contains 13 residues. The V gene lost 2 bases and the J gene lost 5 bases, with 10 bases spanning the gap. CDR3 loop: CASSFTPRETQYF. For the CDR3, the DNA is TGTGCCAGCAGCTTTACTCCCCGGGAGACCCAGTACTTC.

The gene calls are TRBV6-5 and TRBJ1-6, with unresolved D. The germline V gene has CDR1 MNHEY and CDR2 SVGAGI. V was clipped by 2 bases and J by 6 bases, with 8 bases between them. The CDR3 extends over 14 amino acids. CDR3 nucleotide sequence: TGTGCCAGCAGTTACGATGGCGGTAATTCACCCCTCCACTTT. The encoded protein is CASSYDGGNSPLHF.

CDR3 sequence: CASSYSMGLGRSEQFF. CDR3 bases: TGTGCCAGCAGTTACTCGATGGGTTTAGGGAGGAGTGAGCAGTTCTTC. V usage is TRBV6-2 or TRBV6-3 and J usage is TRBJ2-1, with D perhaps TRBD2 (6 bases). Germline CDR1 MNHEY, CDR2 SVGEGT. This CDR3 spans 16 amino acids. Trimming stripped 0 bases from V and 9 bases from J, with 18 bases between.

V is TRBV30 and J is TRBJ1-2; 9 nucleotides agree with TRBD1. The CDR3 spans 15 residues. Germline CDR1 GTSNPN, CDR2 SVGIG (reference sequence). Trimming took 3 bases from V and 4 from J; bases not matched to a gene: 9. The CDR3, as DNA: TGTGCCTGGAGGGAACCCGGGACAGGGACCTATGGCTACACCTTC. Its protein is CAWREPGTGTYGYTF.

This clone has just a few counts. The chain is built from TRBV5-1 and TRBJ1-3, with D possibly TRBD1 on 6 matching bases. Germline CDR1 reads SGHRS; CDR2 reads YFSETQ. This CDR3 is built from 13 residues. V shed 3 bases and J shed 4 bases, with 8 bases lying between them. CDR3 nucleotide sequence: TGCGCCAGCAGCTCGGGACACGGAAACACCATATATTTT. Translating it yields CASSSGHGNTIYF.

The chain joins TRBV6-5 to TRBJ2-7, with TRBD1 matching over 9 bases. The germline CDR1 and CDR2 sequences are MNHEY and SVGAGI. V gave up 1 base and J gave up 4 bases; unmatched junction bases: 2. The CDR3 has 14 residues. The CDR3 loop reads CASSYWTGDYEQYF. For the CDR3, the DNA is TGTGCCAGCAGTTACTGGACAGGGGATTACGAGCAGTACTTC.

The CDR3 protein is CSVAGGLLEETQYF. CDR3 nucleotide sequence: TGCAGCGTGGCGGGGGGGCTATTAGAAGAGACCCAGTACTTC. This rearrangement joins TRBV29-1 to TRBJ2-5, with TRBD2 matching 9 bases. The CDR3 is 14 residues long. Per the germline V gene, CDR1 is SQVTM and CDR2 is ANQGSEA. V was clipped by 6 bases and J by 3 bases; unmatched bases: 8.

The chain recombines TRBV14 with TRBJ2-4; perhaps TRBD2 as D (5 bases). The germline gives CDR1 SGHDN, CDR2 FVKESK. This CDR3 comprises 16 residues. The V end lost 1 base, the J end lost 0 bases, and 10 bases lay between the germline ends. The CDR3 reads CASSQGLGRAKNIQYF. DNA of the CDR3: TGTGCCAGCAGCCAAGGCCTGGGGAGAGCCAAAAACATTCAGTACTTC.

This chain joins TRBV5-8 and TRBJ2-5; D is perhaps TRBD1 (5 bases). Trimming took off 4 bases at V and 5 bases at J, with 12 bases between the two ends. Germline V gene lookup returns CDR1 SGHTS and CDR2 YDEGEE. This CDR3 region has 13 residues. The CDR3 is CASSLRVKETQYF. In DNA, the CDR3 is TGTGCCAGCAGCCTCAGGGTCAAGGAGACCCAGTACTTC.

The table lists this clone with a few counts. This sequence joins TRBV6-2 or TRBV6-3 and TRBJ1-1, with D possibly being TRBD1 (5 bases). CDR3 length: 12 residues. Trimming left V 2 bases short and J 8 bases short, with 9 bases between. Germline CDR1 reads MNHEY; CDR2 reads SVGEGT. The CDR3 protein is CASSYPYREAFF. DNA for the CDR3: TGTGCCAGCAGTTACCCCTACAGGGAAGCTTTCTTT.

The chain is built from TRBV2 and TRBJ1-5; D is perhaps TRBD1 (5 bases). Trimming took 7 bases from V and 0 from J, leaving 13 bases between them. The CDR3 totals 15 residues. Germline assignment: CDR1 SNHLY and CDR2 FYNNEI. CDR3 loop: CASTRDSYSNQPQHF. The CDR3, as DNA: TGTGCCAGCACGCGCGACAGCTATAGCAATCAGCCCCAGCATTTT. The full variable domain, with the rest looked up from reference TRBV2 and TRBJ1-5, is EPEVTQTPSHQVTQMGQEVILRCVPISNHLYFYWYRQILGQKVEFLVSFYNNEISEKSEIFDDQFSVERPDGSNFTLKIRSTKLEDSAMYFCASTRDSYSNQPQHFGDGTRLSIL.

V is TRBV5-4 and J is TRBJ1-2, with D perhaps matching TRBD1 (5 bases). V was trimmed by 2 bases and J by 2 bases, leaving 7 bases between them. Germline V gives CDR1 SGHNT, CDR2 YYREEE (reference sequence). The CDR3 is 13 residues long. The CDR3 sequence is CASSFDSNYGYTF. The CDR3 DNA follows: TGTGCCAGCAGCTTCGACAGCAACTATGGCTACACCTTC.

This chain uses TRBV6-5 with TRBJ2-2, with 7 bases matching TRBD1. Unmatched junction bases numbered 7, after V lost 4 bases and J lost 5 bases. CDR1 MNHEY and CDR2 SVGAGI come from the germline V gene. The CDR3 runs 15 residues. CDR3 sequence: CASSSPGQRTGELFF. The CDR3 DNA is TGTGCCAGCAGTTCGCCGGGACAGAGGACCGGGGAGCTGTTTTTT.